The entry below gives a single TCR beta chain sequence along with its context. One entry per CDR3 protein results from TCRdb running MiXCR on the 5' RACE reads. The sample includes approximately 500,000 distinct CDR3 sequences, 20% to 25% of them seen just once. These data come from a study of identical twins. The CDR3 length is 14 residues. With 3 bases removed from V and 5 bases from J, the gap between germline ends came to 16 bases. Germline V gene data show CDR1 as DFQATT and CDR2 as SNEGSKA (reference sequence). The sample was also linked to a second study, of T cells expressing NK-cell markers. That report notes: Out of eight donors sequenced, seven tested HCMV-seropositive and the remaining one seronegative.

The receptor's source is a woman aged 18-29 years in good health. The V call is TRBV20-1, the J call TRBJ2-5; possible D gene TRBD2, 6 bases. Sequencing was performed on CD4+ T cells sorted from blood. CDR3 region: CSASVTQAGETQYF. CDR3 in DNA: TGCAGTGCTAGTGTGACACAGGCGGGGGAGACCCAGTACTTC.